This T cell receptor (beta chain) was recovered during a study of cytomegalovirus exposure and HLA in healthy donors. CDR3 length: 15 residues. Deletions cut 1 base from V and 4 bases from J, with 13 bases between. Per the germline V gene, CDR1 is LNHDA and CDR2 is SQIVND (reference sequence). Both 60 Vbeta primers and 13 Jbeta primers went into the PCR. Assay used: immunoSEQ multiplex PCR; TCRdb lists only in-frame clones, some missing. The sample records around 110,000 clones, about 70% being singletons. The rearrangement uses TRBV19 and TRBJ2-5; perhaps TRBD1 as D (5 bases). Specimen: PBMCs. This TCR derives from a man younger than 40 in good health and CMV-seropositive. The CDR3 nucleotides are TGTGCCAGTAGTATAGTAGGGCAGGGTTTAGAGACCCAGTACTTC. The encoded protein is CASSIVGQGLETQYF. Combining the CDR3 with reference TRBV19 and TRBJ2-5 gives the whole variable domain DGGITQSPKYLFRKEGQNVTLSCEQNLNHDAMYWYRQDPGQGLRLIYYSQIVNDFQKGDIAEGYSVSREKKESFPLTVTSAQKNPTAFYLCASSIVGQGLETQYFGPGTRLLVL.